The 20 T cell receptor beta chains below were found in one sample sequenced in a study of CD8+CD57+ T cells in acquired aplastic anemia. Genomic DNA was employed as the template in profiling TCR beta VDJ and CDR3. One entry per CDR3 protein results from TCRdb running MiXCR on the reads. The sample contains over 40,000 distinct CDR3 sequences, less than 65% of which appear only once. It was patients with CD8+CD57+ cell expansion by flow cytometry who were chosen for sequencing. Sequencing input: sorted CD4+, CD8+, or CD8+CD57+ T cells (not recorded which) from PBMCs. The receptor set was obtained from a human donor with aplastic anemia.

CDR3 nucleotides: TGTGCCAGCAGCCTTATACCGGGACAGGGCTTGAATGAGCAGTTCTTC. Residues: CASSLIPGQGLNEQFF. The genes are TRBV7-8 and TRBJ2-1; the match to TRBD1 covers 9 bases. V lost 5 bases and J lost 7; bases outside the gene matches: 12. The CDR3 has 16 amino acids. From germline, CDR1 is SGHVS and CDR2 FQNEAQ.

In this sample, this clonotype turned up a few times. This chain links TRBV4-2 with TRBJ1-3, with D uncertain. Trimming removed 0 bases at V and 5 bases at J, with 14 bases between. Germline V lookup: CDR1 LGHNA, CDR2 YNFKEQ. This CDR3 is built from 16 residues. The CDR3 coding sequence is TGTGCCAGCAGCCAAGATCCCGGAGGCCTGAGAAACACCATATATTTT. Encoded protein: CASSQDPGGLRNTIYF.

The chain combines TRBV20-1 with TRBJ2-7; 13 bases agree with TRBD2. V lost 2 bases, J lost 4 bases, and 5 bases stayed unmatched. This CDR3 has 15 amino acids. Germline CDR1 is DFQATT and CDR2 is SNEGSKA (reference sequence). The CDR3 region is CSARLLAGGPYEQYF. DNA of the CDR3: TGCAGTGCTAGATTACTAGCGGGAGGGCCTTACGAGCAGTACTTC.

At least ten counts were recorded for this clonotype. CDR3 DNA: TGTGCCTGGAGTGTAGGGTTGGGTGTGAACACTGAAGCTTTCTTT. The encoded protein is CAWSVGLGVNTEAFF. The gene calls are TRBV30 and TRBJ1-1, with D unresolved. The CDR3 contains 15 residues. Germline lookup yields CDR1 GTSNPN and CDR2 SVGIG (reference sequence). The V end was cut by 0 bases, the J end by 0 bases, with 11 bases between.

This clonotype was counted ten times or more. V and J are TRBV20-1 and TRBJ1-2, with D possibly being TRBD1 (6 bases). The CDR3 runs 14 residues. From germline, CDR1 is DFQATT and CDR2 SNEGSKA (reference sequence). Trimming stripped 7 bases from V and 2 bases from J, with 17 bases between. In DNA form, the CDR3 reads TGCAGTGTCAAGGGGGAGATTTCGAACTATGGCTACACCTTC. It encodes CSVKGEISNYGYTF.

This chain links TRBV19 with TRBJ2-4, with D tentatively TRBD1 or TRBD2 (5 bases each). CDR1 and CDR2 from the germline V gene are LNHDA and SQIVND (reference sequence). Trimming shortened V by 1 base and J by 11 bases, and 9 bases separated the two germline ends. This CDR3 is built from 12 residues. CDR3 loop: CASSIGGAVQYF. As DNA, the CDR3 is TGTGCCAGTAGTATAGGAGGGGCAGTTCAGTACTTC.

Comment on this clonotype: At one end the junction does not follow the germline gene, possibly because of a read error. V and J are TRBV30 and TRBJ1-2; D remains ambiguous. The V gene's germline CDR1 is GTSNPN and CDR2 SVGIG (reference sequence). The CDR3 runs 8 residues. The CDR3 is CAPTGYTF. The CDR3 DNA reads TGTGCCCCAACCGGCTACACCTTT. Complete variable domain (other parts from reference TRBV30 and TRBJ1-2): SQTIHQWPATLVQPVGSPLSLECTVEGTSNPNLYWYRQAAGRGLQLLFYSVGIGQISSEVPQNLSASRPQDRQFILSSKKLLLSDSGFYLCAPTGYTFGSGTRLTVV.

The rearrangement links TRBV12-3 or TRBV12-4 to TRBJ1-2; TRBD1 agrees at 9 bases. The CDR3 runs to 14 residues. Trimming removed 5 bases from V and 8 bases from J; junction bases left unmatched: 9. The CDR3 DNA reads as TGTGCCAGCAGTCCTGACAGGGGGAAGAGAGGCTACACCTTC. It yields the protein CASSPDRGKRGYTF.

The gene calls are TRBV2 and TRBJ2-7; 7 nucleotides align to TRBD1. V shed 7 bases and J 5 bases; nucleotides not matched to a gene: 11. The CDR3 totals 14 residues. Per germline, CDR1 SNHLY and CDR2 FYNNEI. CDR3 sequence (DNA): TGTGCCAGCAAAGAGGGGGCACAGGACCACGAGCAGTACTTC. It translates to CASKEGAQDHEQYF.

This clonotype was observed many times. V and J are TRBV12-3 or TRBV12-4 and TRBJ1-2, with a weak D call TRBD1 (6 bases). This CDR3 is built from 15 residues. Deletions cut 7 bases from V and 2 bases from J, with 17 bases between. The DNA of the CDR3 is TGTGCCAGCACCCCCCGGTGGGGGGCGAACTATGGCTACACCTTC. This codes for CASTPRWGANYGYTF.

V gene TRBV7-9 combines with J gene TRBJ2-7; TRBD1 matches 11 bases. The junction had 7 bases not matched to a gene; V was cut back by 3 bases and J by 6 bases. The CDR3 is 15 residues long. The V gene's germline CDR1 is SEHNR and CDR2 FQNEAQ (reference sequence). The CDR3 sequence is CASSFVDRGRSEQYF. CDR3 DNA sequence: TGTGCCAGCAGCTTCGTGGACAGGGGGCGCTCCGAGCAGTACTTC.

V gene TRBV19 combines with J gene TRBJ1-4, with D perhaps matching TRBD1 (6 bases). This CDR3 comprises 15 residues. V lost 3 bases and J 8 bases, leaving 16 bases between the germline ends. Germline CDR1 and CDR2: LNHDA and SQIVND (reference sequence). The CDR3 sequence is CASSIARGGLEKLFF. The CDR3 DNA is TGTGCCAGTAGTATCGCCAGGGGCGGATTGGAAAAACTGTTTTTT.

The count of this clonotype is one. The chain recombines TRBV19 with TRBJ1-2, with 7 bases matching TRBD1. Trimming at V came to 9 bases and at J to 3 bases, leaving 7 bases not matched to a gene. The CDR3 length is 13 residues. Germline CDR1 reads LNHDA; CDR2 reads SQIVND (reference sequence). The CDR3 loop reads CASNLQGHYGYTF. The CDR3 coding sequence is TGTGCCAGCAACTTACAGGGGCACTATGGCTACACCTTC.

This chain connects TRBV19 to TRBJ2-2; TRBD1 agrees at 10 bases. V lost 10 bases, J lost 7 bases, and 6 bases stayed unmatched. The CDR3 is 13 amino acids. Germline V gene sequence: CDR1 LNHDA, CDR2 SQIVND (reference sequence). The CDR3 protein is CATRDRGFGELFF. CDR3 nucleotide sequence: TGTGCCACCCGGGACAGGGGTTTCGGGGAGCTGTTTTTT.

This clonotype was recorded a few times. This CDR3 reads CASSIGVGRAYEQYF. The CDR3, as DNA: TGTGCCAGTAGTATAGGTGTGGGGAGAGCCTACGAGCAGTACTTC. V gene TRBV19 combines with J gene TRBJ2-7; D perhaps matches TRBD2 (5 bases). CDR3 length: 15 residues. Trimming removed 1 base at V and 2 bases at J, with 12 bases between. Germline assignment: CDR1 LNHDA and CDR2 SQIVND (reference sequence).

This clonotype has just a few counts. Possible read error: a much larger clone is one base away. The chain carries TRBV5-6 and TRBJ2-1; D is ambiguous. The CDR3 consists of 14 residues. Germline V gene sequence: CDR1 SGHDT, CDR2 YYEEEE. The CDR3 DNA sequence: TGTACCAGCAGCTTAGTCCACCCCAACAATGAGCAGTTCTTC. This translates into CTSSLVHPNNEQFF.

The J gene is TRBJ2-5, the V gene TRBV29-1; 9 nucleotides line up with TRBD1. The trim removed 5 bases at V and 5 bases at J, leaving 15 bases unmatched. The CDR3 sequence is 16 residues long. Germline V lookup: CDR1 SQVTM, CDR2 ANQGSEA. The CDR3 loop is CSVRGQGIRGPETQYF. The CDR3 nucleotides are TGCAGCGTTCGGGGACAGGGTATTCGAGGTCCGGAGACCCAGTACTTC.

The chain recombines TRBV7-4 with TRBJ2-5; D is unresolved. Trimming pared 2 bases from V and 1 base from J, leaving 5 bases between. Germline assignment: CDR1 SGHVT and CDR2 SQSDAQ. The CDR3 totals 13 residues. CDR3 in DNA: TGTGCCAGCAGCTTAAACAGCCAAGAGACCCAGTACTTC. Encoded protein: CASSLNSQETQYF.

The CDR3 region is CSSGQGIISPLHF. The CDR3 nucleotides read TGCAGCTCCGGACAGGGAATAATTTCACCCCTCCACTTT. The V call is TRBV29-1, the J call TRBJ1-6; 8 bases align to TRBD1. Per the germline V gene, CDR1 is SQVTM and CDR2 is ANQGSEA. Trimming took 8 bases from V and 9 from J; bases not matched to a gene: 9. The CDR3 extends over 13 amino acids.

V gene TRBV2 combines with J gene TRBJ2-5; TRBD2 agrees at 7 bases. There are 13 residues in the CDR3. V shed 1 base, J shed 5 bases, and the junction held 1 base outside the gene matches. Germline V gene lookup returns CDR1 SNHLY and CDR2 FYNNEI. The CDR3 coding sequence is TGTGCCAGCAGTGAAGGGCGGGAGGAGACCCAGTACTTC. Protein product: CASSEGREETQYF.